What follows describes a single TCR beta chain. The protocol was immunoSEQ multiplex PCR, while the TCRdb copy is restricted to in-frame clones and leaves out a portion. In the table there are fewer than 85,000 clones, 87% of which are singletons. The data are from a study of blood T cell repertoires in COVID-19. As for the study in general: PBMCs, B-cell-depleted T cells, or T cells were the source of the cDNA or gDNA that made up the material.

The V and J ends lost 4 bases and 6 bases respectively, with 17 bases between them. The CDR3 covers 14 residues. Germline CDR1 reads SGDLS; CDR2 reads YYNGEE. This sequence joins TRBV9 and TRBJ2-7; tentatively, D is TRBD1 (5 bases). The origin of this receptor is a man aged 50 to 59 with active COVID-19. The sample was peripheral blood. CDR3 sequence reads: CASSLNIQGGEQYF. CDR3 sequence (DNA): TGTGCCAGCAGCCTCAACATCCAGGGTGGCGAGCAGTACTTC. Complete variable domain (other parts from reference TRBV9 and TRBJ2-7): DSGVTQTPKHLITATGQRVTLRCSPRSGDLSVYWYQQSLDQGLQFLIQYYNGEERAKGNILERFSAQQFPDLHSELNLSSLELGDSALYFCASSLNIQGGEQYFGPGTRLTVT.